Following are 10 T cell receptor beta chains from one sample sequenced in a study of Graves' ophthalmopathy and Graves' hyperthyroidism. Investigators amplified TCR beta CDR3 regions from RNA transcripts. The first-round RT-PCR employed HTBI primers together with the Qiagen OneStep RT-PCR kit. A multiplex PCR was then performed as the second round. TCRdb reprocessed the multiplex PCR reads with MiXCR, giving one entry per CDR3 protein. The data hold approximately 45,000 distinct CDR3 sequences, with around 48% observed a single time. Material: peripheral blood. The receptors were gathered from an adult man with Graves' ophthalmopathy.

V is TRBV7-3 and J is TRBJ2-3; the match to TRBD2 covers 8 bases. Trimming took 5 bases from V and 5 from J; bases not matched to a gene: 9. Germline V gene data show CDR1 as SGHTA and CDR2 as FQGTGA. The CDR3 extends over 15 amino acids. The CDR3: CASSPTSGSGDTQYF. CDR3 DNA sequence: TGTGCCAGCAGCCCAACAAGCGGGAGCGGAGATACGCAGTATTTT.

CDR3 amino acids: CASSRRQGWSNQPQHF. The DNA for the CDR3 is TGTGCCAGCTCACGGAGACAGGGTTGGAGCAATCAGCCCCAGCATTTT. The chain carries TRBV18 and TRBJ1-5, with 7 bases fitting TRBD1. The V gene's germline CDR1 is KGHSH and CDR2 LQKENI. The CDR3 covers 16 residues. V lost 4 bases and J lost 1; bases outside the gene matches: 7.

V usage is TRBV20-1 and J usage is TRBJ2-3, with 7 bases aligning to TRBD1. CDR3 size: 14 residues. CDR1 DFQATT and CDR2 SNEGSKA come from the germline V gene (reference sequence). Unmatched junction bases numbered 6, after V lost 3 bases and J lost 3 bases. CDR3 DNA sequence: TGCAGTGCTAGCCGACAGGGAAGGACAGATACGCAGTATTTT. Translating gives CSASRQGRTDTQYF.

Sample share makes this clonotype medium-sized. The chain has TRBV9 and TRBJ1-6, with D unresolved. This CDR3 has 13 amino acids. V was shortened by 3 bases and J by 7 bases, with 8 bases between the two germline ends. CDR1 is SGDLS and CDR2 is YYNGEE in the germline V gene. DNA of the CDR3: TGTGCCAGCAGCGCGTTTGGGAATTCACCCCTCCACTTT. Translating gives CASSAFGNSPLHF.

This clonotype was recorded at least ten times. This could be a read error, since a much larger clone is one nucleotide away. J is TRBJ1-4 and V is TRBV19, with D unresolved. CDR1 is LNHDA and CDR2 is SQIVND in the germline V gene (reference sequence). The CDR3 is made up of 15 amino acids. DNA for the CDR3: TGTGCCAGTAGATACCTGGGAGCAACTAATGAAAAACTGTCTTTT. It translates to CASRYLGATNEKLSF.

This clonotype was seen a few times. This may be a read error, as it is one base from a much larger clone. The chain is built from TRBV6-6 and TRBJ1-4; D not certain. Germline V gene lookup returns CDR1 MNHNY and CDR2 SVGAGI (reference sequence). The CDR3 consists of 16 residues. CDR3: CASRSGRTSTNGKLFF. The CDR3 DNA reads TGTGCCAGCAGATCTGGACGGACTTCAACTAATGGAAAACTGTTTTTT.

The CDR3 sequence is CSARDSTGGNQPQHF. Here the CDR3 DNA reads TGCAGTGCTAGAGATAGTACAGGGGGCAATCAGCCCCAGCATTTT. The rearrangement uses TRBV20-1 and TRBJ1-5, with 7 bases that match TRBD1. Germline CDR1 DFQATT, CDR2 SNEGSKA (reference sequence). This CDR3 region has 15 residues. V lost 0 bases, J lost 2 bases, and 4 bases stayed unmatched.

This clonotype was seen repeatedly, ten times or more. The genes are TRBV4-1 and TRBJ2-7; D is uncertain. The CDR3 contains 14 residues. Germline CDR1 reads MGHRA; CDR2 reads YSYEKL. Trimming left V 2 bases short and J 2 bases short, with 10 bases between. The CDR3 sequence: CASSQTGSTYEQYF. The DNA of the CDR3 is TGCGCCAGCAGCCAAACCGGGTCTACCTACGAGCAGTACTTC.

In regard to this clonotype: One base away lies a much larger clone, so this may be a sequencing read error. This chain connects TRBV6-5 to TRBJ2-2, with 10 bases matching TRBD2. CDR1 is MNHEY, CDR2 SVGAGI, per germline. The J segment lost 6 bases and the V segment lost 5 bases, leaving 6 bases of the junction unmatched. This CDR3 has 15 amino acids. The CDR3 reads CASSPSGSLAGELFF. CDR3 nucleotide sequence: TGTGCCAGCAGTCCTAGCGGGAGTTTGGCCGGGGAGCTGTTTTTT.

In this sample, this clonotype turned up many times. This chain links TRBV27 with TRBJ1-5; 11 bases are a match to TRBD1. The CDR3 runs to 16 residues. The ends lost 6 bases at V and 0 bases at J; junction bases unmatched: 4. Germline V gives CDR1 MNHEY, CDR2 SMNVEV (reference sequence). CDR3 sequence (DNA): TGTGCCAGCAGCCGGGACAGGGGGTCTAGCAATCAGCCCCAGCATTTT. This encodes CASSRDRGSSNQPQHF.